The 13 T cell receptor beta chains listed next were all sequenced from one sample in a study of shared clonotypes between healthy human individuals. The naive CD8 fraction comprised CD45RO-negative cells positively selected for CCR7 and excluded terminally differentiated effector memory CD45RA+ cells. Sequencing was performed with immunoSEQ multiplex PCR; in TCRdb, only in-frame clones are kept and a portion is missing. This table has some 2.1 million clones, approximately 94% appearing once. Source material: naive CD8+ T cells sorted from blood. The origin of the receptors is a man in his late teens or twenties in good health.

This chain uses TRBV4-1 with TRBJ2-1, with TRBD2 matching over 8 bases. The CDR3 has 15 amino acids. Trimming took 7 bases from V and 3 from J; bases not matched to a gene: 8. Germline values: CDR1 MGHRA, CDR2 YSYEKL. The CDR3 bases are TGCGCCAGCACCGAGGGAGGGACTAGCTACAATGAGCAGTTCTTC. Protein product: CASTEGGTSYNEQFF.

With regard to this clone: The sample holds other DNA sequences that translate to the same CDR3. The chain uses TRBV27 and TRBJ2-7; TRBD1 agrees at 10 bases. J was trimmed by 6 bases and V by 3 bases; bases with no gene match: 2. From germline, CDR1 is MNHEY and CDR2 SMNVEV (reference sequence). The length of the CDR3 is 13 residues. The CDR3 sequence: CASSFGTGVEQYF. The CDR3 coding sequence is TGTGCCAGCAGTTTCGGGACAGGGGTCGAGCAGTACTTC.

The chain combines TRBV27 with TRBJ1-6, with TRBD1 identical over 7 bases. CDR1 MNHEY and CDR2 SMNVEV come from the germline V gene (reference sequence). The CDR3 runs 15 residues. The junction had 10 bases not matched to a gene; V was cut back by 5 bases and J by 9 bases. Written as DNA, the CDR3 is TGTGCCAGCAGTACGGGGACAGTCAGGGGTTCACCCCTCCACTTT. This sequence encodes CASSTGTVRGSPLHF.

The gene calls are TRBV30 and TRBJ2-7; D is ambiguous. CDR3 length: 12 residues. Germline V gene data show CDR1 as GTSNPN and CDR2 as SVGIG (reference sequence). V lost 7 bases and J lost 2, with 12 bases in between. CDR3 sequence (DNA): TGTGCCTTGGACCTTGGGGCCTACGAGCAGTACTTC. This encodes CALDLGAYEQYF.

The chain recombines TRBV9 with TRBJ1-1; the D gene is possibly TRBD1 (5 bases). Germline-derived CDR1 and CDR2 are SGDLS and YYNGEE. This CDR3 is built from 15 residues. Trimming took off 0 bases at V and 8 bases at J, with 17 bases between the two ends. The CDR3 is CASSVGSGPPAEAFF. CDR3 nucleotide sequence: TGTGCCAGCAGCGTAGGTTCAGGGCCACCCGCCGAAGCTTTCTTT.

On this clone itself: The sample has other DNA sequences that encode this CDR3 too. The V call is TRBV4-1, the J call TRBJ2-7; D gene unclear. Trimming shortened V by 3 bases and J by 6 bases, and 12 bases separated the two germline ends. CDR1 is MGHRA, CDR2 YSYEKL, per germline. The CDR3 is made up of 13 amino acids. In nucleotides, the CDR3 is TGCGCCAGCAGCCAGTTCCGGACGCGCGAGCAGTACTTC. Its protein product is CASSQFRTREQYF.

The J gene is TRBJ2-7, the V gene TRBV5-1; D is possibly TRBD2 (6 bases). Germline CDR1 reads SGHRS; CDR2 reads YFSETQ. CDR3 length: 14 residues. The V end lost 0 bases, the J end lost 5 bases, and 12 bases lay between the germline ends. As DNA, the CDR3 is TGCGCCAGCAGCTTGGTGGAGGGATCGAACGAGCAGTACTTC. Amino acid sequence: CASSLVEGSNEQYF.

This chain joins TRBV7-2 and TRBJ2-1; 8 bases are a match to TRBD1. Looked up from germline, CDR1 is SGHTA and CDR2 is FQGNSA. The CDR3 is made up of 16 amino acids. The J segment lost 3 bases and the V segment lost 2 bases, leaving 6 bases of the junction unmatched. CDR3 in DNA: TGTGCCAGCAGCTTATCTCCGGACAGGGACTACAATGAGCAGTTCTTC. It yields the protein CASSLSPDRDYNEQFF.

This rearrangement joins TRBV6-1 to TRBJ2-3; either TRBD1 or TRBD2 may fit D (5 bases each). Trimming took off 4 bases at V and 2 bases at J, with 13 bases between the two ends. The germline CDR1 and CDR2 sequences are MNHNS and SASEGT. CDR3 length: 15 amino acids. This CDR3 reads CASSAEWGTTDTQYF. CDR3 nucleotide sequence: TGTGCCAGCAGTGCCGAATGGGGGACCACAGATACGCAGTATTTT.

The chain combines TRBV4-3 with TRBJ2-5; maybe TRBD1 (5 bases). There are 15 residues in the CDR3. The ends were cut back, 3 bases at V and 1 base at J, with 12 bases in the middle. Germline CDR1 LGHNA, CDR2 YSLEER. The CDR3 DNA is TGCGCCAGCAGCCAGCTCTTAGACAGCCAAGAGACCCAGTACTTC. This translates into CASSQLLDSQETQYF.

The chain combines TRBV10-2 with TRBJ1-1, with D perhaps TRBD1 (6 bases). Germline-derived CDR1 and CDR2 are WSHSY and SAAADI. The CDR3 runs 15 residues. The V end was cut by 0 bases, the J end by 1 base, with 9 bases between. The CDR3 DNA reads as TGCGCCAGCAGTGAGTCGGCGGGGGCGAACACTGAAGCTTTCTTT. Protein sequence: CASSESAGANTEAFF.

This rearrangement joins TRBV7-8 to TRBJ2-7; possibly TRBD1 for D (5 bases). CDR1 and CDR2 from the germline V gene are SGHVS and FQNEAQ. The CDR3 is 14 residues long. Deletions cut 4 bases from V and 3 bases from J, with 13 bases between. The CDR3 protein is CASSSFDSLYEQYF. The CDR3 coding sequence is TGTGCCAGCAGCTCCTTCGACAGTCTCTACGAGCAGTACTTC.

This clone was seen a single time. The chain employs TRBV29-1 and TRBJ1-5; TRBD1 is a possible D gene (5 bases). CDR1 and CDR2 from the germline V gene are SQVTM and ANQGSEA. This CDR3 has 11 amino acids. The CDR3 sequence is CTQGGNQPQHF. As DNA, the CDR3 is TGCACCCAGGGAGGCAATCAGCCCCAGCATTTT.